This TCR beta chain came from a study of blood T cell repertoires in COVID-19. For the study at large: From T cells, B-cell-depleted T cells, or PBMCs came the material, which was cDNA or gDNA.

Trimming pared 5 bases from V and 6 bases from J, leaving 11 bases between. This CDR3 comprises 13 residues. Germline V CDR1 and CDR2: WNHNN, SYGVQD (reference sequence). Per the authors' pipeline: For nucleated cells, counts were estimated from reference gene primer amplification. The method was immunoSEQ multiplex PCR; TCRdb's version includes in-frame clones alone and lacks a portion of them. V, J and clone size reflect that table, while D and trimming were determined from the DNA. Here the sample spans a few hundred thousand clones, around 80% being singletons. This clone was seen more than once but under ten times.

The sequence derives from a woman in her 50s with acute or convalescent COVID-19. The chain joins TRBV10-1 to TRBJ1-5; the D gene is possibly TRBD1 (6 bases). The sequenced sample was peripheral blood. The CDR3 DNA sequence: TGCGCCAGCAGTACAGGGAATGCTCAGCCCCAGCATTTT. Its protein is CASSTGNAQPQHF.